This T cell receptor beta chain originates from a study of blood T cell repertoires in COVID-19. On the study more broadly: Whether acute or convalescent, the COVID-19 samples came from the United States, Italy and Spain. Nucleic acid was either cDNA or gDNA, and it came from T cells, B-cell-depleted T cells, or PBMCs.

V was clipped by 2 bases and J by 3 bases, with 11 bases between them. This CDR3 is built from 15 residues. The germline V gene has CDR1 MNHEY and CDR2 SVGAGI. Authors' methods: For nucleated cells, counts were estimated from reference gene primer amplification. The table came from immunoSEQ multiplex PCR; TCRdb's copy has only in-frame clones and leaves some out. The V and J calls and clone size are taken from that table; D and trimming were inferred from the DNA. The table shows tens of thousands of clones, with roughly 80% occurring only once. Specimen: peripheral blood. The sequence came from a woman aged 80 or older with acute or convalescent COVID-19. The chain joins TRBV6-5 to TRBJ2-1; possibly TRBD1 for D (6 bases). CDR3 coding DNA: TGTGCCAGCAGTTACGCCGGACAGAACTACAATGAGCAGTTCTTC. This encodes CASSYAGQNYNEQFF.